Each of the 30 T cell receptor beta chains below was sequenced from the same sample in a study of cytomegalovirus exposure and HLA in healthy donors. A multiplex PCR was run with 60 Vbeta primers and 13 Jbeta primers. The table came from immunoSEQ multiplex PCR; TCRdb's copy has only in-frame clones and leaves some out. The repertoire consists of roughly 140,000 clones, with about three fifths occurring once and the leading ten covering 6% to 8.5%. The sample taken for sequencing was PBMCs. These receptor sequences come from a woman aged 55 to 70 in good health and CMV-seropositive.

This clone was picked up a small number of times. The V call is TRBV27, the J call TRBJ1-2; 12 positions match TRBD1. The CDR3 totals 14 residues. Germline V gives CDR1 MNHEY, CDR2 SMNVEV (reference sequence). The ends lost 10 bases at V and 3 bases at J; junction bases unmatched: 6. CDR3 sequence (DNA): TGTGCCACCAAGGGACAGGGGGCGTACTATGGCTACACCTTC. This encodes CATKGQGAYYGYTF.

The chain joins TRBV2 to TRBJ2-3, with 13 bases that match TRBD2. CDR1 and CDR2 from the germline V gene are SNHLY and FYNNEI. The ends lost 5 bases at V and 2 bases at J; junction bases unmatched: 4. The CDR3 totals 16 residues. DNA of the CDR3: TGTGCCAGCAGTTTACTAGCGGGGGGGGACACAGATACGCAGTATTTT. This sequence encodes CASSLLAGGDTDTQYF.

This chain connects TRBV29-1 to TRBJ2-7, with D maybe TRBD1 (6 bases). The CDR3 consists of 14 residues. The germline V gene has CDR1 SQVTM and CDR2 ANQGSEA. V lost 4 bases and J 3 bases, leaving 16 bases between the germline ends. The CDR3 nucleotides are TGCAGCGTTGCGGTGGGTGGACAGATCTACGAGCAGTACTTC. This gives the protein CSVAVGGQIYEQYF.

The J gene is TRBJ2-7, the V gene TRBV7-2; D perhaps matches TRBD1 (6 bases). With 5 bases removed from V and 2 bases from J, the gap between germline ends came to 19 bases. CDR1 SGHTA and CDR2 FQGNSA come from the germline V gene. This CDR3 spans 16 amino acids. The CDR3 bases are TGTGCCAGCAGCCCCCGAGGGCAGGGGTGGACCTACGAGCAGTACTTC. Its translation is CASSPRGQGWTYEQYF.

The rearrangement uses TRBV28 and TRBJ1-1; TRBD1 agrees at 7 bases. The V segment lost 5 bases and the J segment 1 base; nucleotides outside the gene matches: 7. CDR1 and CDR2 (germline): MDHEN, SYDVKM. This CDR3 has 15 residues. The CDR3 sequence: CASSTTGARNTEAFF. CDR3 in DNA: TGTGCCAGCAGTACAACAGGGGCTAGGAACACTGAAGCTTTCTTT.

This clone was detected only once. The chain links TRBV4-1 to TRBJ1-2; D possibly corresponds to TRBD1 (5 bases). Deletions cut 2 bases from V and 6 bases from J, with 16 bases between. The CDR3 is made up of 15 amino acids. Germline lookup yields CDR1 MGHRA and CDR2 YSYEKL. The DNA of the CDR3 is TGCGCCAGCAGCCAAACCCTCAGGGAATGGGATGGCTACACCTTC. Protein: CASSQTLREWDGYTF.

CDR3 in amino acids: CASSPGTGTDTQYF. The CDR3 DNA follows: TGTGCCAGCAGCCCCGGGACAGGGACAGATACGCAGTATTTT. This rearrangement joins TRBV5-4 to TRBJ2-3; 9 bases are a match to TRBD1. Germline V CDR1 and CDR2: SGHNT, YYREEE (reference sequence). CDR3 length equals 14 residues. The V and J ends lost 4 bases and 3 bases, in that order; junction bases with no gene match: 3.

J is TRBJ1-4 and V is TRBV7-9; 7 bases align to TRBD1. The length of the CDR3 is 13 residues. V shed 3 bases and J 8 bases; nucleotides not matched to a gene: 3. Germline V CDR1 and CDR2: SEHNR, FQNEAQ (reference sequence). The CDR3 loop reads CASSLGTEEKLFF. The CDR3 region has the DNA TGTGCCAGCAGCTTGGGGACAGAGGAAAAACTGTTTTTT.

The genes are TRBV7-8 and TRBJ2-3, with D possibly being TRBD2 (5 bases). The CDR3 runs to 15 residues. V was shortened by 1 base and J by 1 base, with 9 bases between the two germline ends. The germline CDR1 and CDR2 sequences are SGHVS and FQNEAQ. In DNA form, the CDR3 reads TGTGCCAGCAGCTTAGTTGGTAGCGGCACAGATACGCAGTATTTT. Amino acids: CASSLVGSGTDTQYF.

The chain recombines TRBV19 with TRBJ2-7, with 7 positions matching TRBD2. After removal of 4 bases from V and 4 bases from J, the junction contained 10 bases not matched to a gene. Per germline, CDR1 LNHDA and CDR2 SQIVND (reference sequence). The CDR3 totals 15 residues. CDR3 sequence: CASSNVGGSGYEQYF. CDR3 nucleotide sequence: TGTGCCAGTAGTAATGTTGGCGGGAGTGGGTACGAGCAGTACTTC.

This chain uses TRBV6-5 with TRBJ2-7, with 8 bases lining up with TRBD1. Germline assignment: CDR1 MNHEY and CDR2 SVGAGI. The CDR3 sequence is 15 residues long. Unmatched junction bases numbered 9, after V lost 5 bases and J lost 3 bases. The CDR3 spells CASSHSGTGLYEQYF. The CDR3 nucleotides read TGTGCCAGCAGTCATTCCGGGACAGGTCTCTACGAGCAGTACTTC.

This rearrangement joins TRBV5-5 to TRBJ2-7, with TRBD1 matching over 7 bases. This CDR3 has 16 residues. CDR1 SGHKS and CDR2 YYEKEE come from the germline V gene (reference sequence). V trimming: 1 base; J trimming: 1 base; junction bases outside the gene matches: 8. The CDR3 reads CASSLTGDARSYEQYF. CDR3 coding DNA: TGTGCCAGCAGCTTGACAGGGGACGCTCGATCCTACGAGCAGTACTTC.

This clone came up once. The CDR3 region is CASSPEGRGLYEQYF. Written as DNA, the CDR3 is TGTGCCAGCAGCCCGGAGGGTAGGGGGCTCTACGAGCAGTACTTC. The gene calls are TRBV5-6 and TRBJ2-7; a possible D gene is TRBD1 (7 bases). CDR3 length equals 15 residues. Germline values: CDR1 SGHDT, CDR2 YYEEEE. Trimming shortened V by 4 bases and J by 3 bases, and 17 bases separated the two germline ends.

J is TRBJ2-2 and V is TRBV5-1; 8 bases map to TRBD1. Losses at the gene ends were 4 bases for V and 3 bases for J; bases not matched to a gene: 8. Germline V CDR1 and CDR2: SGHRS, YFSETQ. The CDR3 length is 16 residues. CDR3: CASSPRQGLDTGELFF. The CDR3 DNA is TGCGCCAGCAGCCCGAGACAGGGGTTAGACACCGGGGAGCTGTTTTTT.

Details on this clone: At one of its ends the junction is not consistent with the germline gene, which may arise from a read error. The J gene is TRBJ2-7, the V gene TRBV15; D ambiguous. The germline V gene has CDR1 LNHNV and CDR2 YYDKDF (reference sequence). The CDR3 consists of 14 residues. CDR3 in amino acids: CAASKPLFPYEQYF. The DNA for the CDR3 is TGTGCCGCCAGCAAGCCCCTATTTCCCTACGAGCAGTACTTC.

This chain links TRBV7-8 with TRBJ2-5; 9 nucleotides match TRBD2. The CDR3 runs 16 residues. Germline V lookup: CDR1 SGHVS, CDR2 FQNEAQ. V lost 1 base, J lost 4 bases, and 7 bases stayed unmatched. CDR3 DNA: TGTGCCAGCAGCTTAGGGGTAGCGGGAGCAGGAGAGACCCAGTACTTC. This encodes CASSLGVAGAGETQYF.

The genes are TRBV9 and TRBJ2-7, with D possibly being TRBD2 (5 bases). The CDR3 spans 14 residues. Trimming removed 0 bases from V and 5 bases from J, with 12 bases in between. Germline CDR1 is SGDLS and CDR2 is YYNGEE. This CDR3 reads CASSVDVGVHEQYF. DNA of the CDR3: TGTGCCAGCAGCGTAGATGTGGGAGTGCACGAGCAGTACTTC.

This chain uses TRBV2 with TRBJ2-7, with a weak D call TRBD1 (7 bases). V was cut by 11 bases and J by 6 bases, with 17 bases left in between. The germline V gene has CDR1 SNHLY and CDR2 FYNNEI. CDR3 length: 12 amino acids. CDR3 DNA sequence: TGTGCCGGCTACAGGGGAGGCGCCGAGCAGTACTTC. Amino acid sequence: CAGYRGGAEQYF. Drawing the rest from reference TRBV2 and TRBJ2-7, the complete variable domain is EPEVTQTPSHQVTQMGQEVILRCVPISNHLYFYWYRQILGQKVEFLVSFYNNEISEKSEIFDDQFSVERPDGSNFTLKIRSTKLEDSAMYFCAGYRGGAEQYFGPGTRLTVT.

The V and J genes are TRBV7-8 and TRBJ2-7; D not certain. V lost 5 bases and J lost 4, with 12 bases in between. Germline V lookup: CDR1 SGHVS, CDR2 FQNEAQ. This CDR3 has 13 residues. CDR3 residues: CASSPRADYEQYF. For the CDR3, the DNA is TGTGCCAGCAGCCCACGAGCCGATTACGAGCAGTACTTC.

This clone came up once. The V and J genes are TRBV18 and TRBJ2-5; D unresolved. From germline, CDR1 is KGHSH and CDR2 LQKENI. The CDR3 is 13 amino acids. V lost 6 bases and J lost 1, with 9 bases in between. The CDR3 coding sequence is TGTGCCAGCTCGTCCGACATCCAAGAGACCCAGTACTTC. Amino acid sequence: CASSSDIQETQYF.

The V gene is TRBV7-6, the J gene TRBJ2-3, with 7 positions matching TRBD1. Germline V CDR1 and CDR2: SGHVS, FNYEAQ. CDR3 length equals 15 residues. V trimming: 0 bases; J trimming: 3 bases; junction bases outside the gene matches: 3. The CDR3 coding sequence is TGTGCCAGCAGCTTAGCGTCACAGGGGACAGATACGCAGTATTTT. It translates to CASSLASQGTDTQYF.

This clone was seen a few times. The CDR3 loop reads CASSPNYEQYF. The CDR3 nucleotides are TGTGCCAGCTCACCCAACTACGAGCAGTACTTC. V gene TRBV18 combines with J gene TRBJ2-7; unclear D gene. Germline loops: CDR1 KGHSH, CDR2 LQKENI. The V gene lost 3 bases and the J gene lost 3 bases, with 3 bases spanning the gap. This CDR3 is 11 amino acids long.

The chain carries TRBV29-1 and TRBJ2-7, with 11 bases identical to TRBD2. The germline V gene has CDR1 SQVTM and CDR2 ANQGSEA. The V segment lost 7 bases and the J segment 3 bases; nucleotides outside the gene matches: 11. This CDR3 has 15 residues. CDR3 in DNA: TGCAGCGCCACTTCTAGCGGGAGGCCATACTACGAGCAGTACTTC. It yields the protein CSATSSGRPYYEQYF.

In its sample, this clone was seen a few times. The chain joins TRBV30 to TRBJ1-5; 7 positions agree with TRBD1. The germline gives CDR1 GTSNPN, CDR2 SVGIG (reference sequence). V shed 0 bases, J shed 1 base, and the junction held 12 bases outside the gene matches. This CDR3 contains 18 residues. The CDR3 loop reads CAWSVGAGGAISNQPQHF. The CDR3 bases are TGTGCCTGGAGTGTAGGGGCAGGGGGTGCTATCAGCAATCAGCCCCAGCATTTT.

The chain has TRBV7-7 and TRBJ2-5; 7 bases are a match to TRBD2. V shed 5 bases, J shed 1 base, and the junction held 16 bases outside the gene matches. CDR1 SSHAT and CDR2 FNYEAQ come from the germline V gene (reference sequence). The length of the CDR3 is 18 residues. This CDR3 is CASSPLTGGQAIQETQYF. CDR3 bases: TGTGCCAGCAGCCCATTGACGGGGGGTCAGGCGATCCAAGAGACCCAGTACTTC.

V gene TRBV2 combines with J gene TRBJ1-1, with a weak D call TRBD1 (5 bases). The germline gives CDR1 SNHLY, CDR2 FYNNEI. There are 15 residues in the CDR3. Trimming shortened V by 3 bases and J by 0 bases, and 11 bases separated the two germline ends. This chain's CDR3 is CASSDIPGMNTEAFF. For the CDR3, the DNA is TGTGCCAGCAGTGACATTCCAGGGATGAACACTGAAGCTTTCTTT.

CDR3 loop: CASTFVAGGSYNEQFF. CDR3 nucleotide sequence: TGTGCCAGCACCTTTGTAGCGGGAGGCTCCTACAATGAGCAGTTCTTC. The gene calls are TRBV28 and TRBJ2-1; 10 positions agree with TRBD2. Germline assignment: CDR1 MDHEN and CDR2 SYDVKM. The CDR3 contains 16 residues. V shed 7 bases and J 0 bases; nucleotides not matched to a gene: 6.

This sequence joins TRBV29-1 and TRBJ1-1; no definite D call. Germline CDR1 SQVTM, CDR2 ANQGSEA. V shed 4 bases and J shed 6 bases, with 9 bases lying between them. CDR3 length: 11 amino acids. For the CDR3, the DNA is TGCAGCGTTGGAGAGCGGTCTGAAGCTTTCTTT. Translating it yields CSVGERSEAFF.

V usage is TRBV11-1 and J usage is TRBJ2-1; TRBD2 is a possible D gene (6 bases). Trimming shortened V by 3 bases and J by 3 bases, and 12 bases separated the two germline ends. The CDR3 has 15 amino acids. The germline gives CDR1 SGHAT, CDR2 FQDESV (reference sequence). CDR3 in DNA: TGTGCCAGCAGCTTCACTAGCTCCCACTACAATGAGCAGTTCTTC. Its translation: CASSFTSSHYNEQFF.

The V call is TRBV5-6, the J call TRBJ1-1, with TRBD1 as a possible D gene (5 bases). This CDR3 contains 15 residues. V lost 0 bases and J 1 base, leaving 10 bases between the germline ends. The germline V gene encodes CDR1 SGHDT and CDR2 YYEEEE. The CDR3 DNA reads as TGTGCCAGCAGCTTGGAGCACGGGGGGAACACTGAAGCTTTCTTT. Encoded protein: CASSLEHGGNTEAFF.